The clone carrying this T cell receptor (beta chain) was observed a few times. What it binds is not known. The record originates from a study of cytomegalovirus exposure and HLA in healthy donors. It was with 60 Vbeta and 13 Jbeta primers that the PCR ran. Authors' analysis steps: An analysis that came later counted some 80 million unique TCR beta chains, around 12 million shared. Method: immunoSEQ multiplex PCR; TCRdb's copy keeps in-frame clones and lacks some. V and J calls and clone size are given by that table; D and trimming were obtained from the DNA. The sample consists of 85,000 to 130,000 clones, 10% of them appearing once. Trimming removed 4 bases from V and 5 bases from J; junction bases left unmatched: 8. Germline CDR1 and CDR2: SGDLS and YYNGEE. The CDR3 consists of 16 residues. Study-wide results and caveats: Upon later analysis, HLA-associated TCR beta chains proved more clonally expanded than other, equally common chains. Among CMV-associated TCR beta chains, most appeared HLA-restricted in a later analysis. After further analysis at a later stage, roughly 16,000 TCR beta sequences were associated with HLA alleles at 0.05 false discovery rate.

The TCR sequence derives from a man between 40 and 49 years old in good health and CMV-seropositive. V usage is TRBV9 and J usage is TRBJ2-5; TRBD2 matches at 13 bases. The specimen sequenced was PBMCs. CDR3 in amino acids: CASSSPGLAGSETQYF. For the CDR3, the DNA is TGTGCCAGCAGCTCCCCGGGACTAGCGGGATCGGAGACCCAGTACTTC.